The next 22 T cell receptor beta chains were all read from a single sample in a study of blood T cell repertoires in COVID-19. TCRdb's copy holds only in-frame clones and misses some; the assay was immunoSEQ multiplex PCR. The sample lists approximately 280,000 clones; approximately 84% were seen once. Input material: peripheral blood. These receptors came from a woman in her 30s who had recovered from COVID-19.

The V and J genes are TRBV6-5 and TRBJ1-3; 7 bases are shared with TRBD1. CDR3 length: 15 amino acids. V gave up 5 bases and J gave up 2 bases; unmatched junction bases: 6. Germline-derived CDR1 and CDR2 are MNHEY and SVGAGI. CDR3 sequence (DNA): TGTGCCAGCAGTATAACAGGGGTGGCTGGAAACACCATATATTTT. Residues: CASSITGVAGNTIYF.

The chain couples TRBV28 to TRBJ1-2, with TRBD1 identical over 7 bases. The trim removed 6 bases at V and 8 bases at J, leaving 9 bases unmatched. The CDR3 is made up of 13 amino acids. Per germline, CDR1 MDHEN and CDR2 SYDVKM. The CDR3, as DNA: TGTGCCAGCAGAATGACAGGGACTCTCGGCTACACCTTC. This translates into CASRMTGTLGYTF.

The rearrangement links TRBV28 to TRBJ1-5, with TRBD1 matching over 8 bases. V lost 6 bases and J lost 7; bases outside the gene matches: 11. CDR1 and CDR2 (germline): MDHEN, SYDVKM. The CDR3 has 15 amino acids. For the CDR3, the DNA is TGTGCCAGCAGCCCGGGGACAGGTTTAGTACAGCCCCAGCATTTT. Residues: CASSPGTGLVQPQHF.

This chain uses TRBV7-2 with TRBJ2-2; 10 bases are shared with TRBD1. Germline V gives CDR1 SGHTA, CDR2 FQGNSA. The CDR3 length is 18 residues. Trimming cost V 5 bases and J 5 bases; bases outside gene matches: 14. This CDR3 is CASSPEATGGALTGELFF. In DNA, the CDR3 is TGTGCCAGCAGCCCCGAAGCGACAGGGGGCGCATTAACCGGGGAGCTGTTTTTT. The variable domain in full, completed from reference TRBV7-2 and TRBJ2-2, reads GAGVSQSPSNKVTEKGKDVELRCDPISGHTALYWYRQSLGQGLEFLIYFQGNSAPDKSGLPSDRFSAERTGGSVSTLTIQRTQQEDSAVYLCASSPEATGGALTGELFFGEGSRLTVL.

The chain uses TRBV12-3 or TRBV12-4 and TRBJ2-1; D may be TRBD1 (6 bases). CDR3 length: 13 amino acids. V gave up 6 bases and J gave up 6 bases, with 12 bases separating them. The CDR3: CASSQGLSNEQFF. DNA of the CDR3: TGTGCCAGCAGCCAGGGGCTCAGCAATGAGCAGTTCTTC.

Note on this clone: One end of the junction varies from germline; a read error may be responsible. The CDR3 sequence is CANSPPSPRGIEQYF. DNA for the CDR3: TGTGCCAACTCACCACCGAGTCCCCGGGGAATAGAGCAGTACTTC. V is TRBV18 and J is TRBJ2-7, with D possibly TRBD2 on 5 matching bases. Looked up from germline, CDR1 is KGHSH and CDR2 is LQKENI. This CDR3 region has 15 residues.

The J gene is TRBJ2-2, the V gene TRBV7-2; D unclear. The CDR3 totals 17 residues. Germline CDR1 SGHTA, CDR2 FQGNSA. Trimming pared 1 base from V and 5 bases from J, leaving 17 bases between. The CDR3 region has the DNA TGTGCCAGCAGCTTAGTGGAGAGATTATACAATACCGGGGAGCTGTTTTTT. Residues: CASSLVERLYNTGELFF.

The chain joins TRBV4-2 to TRBJ2-1, with D perhaps matching TRBD2 (5 bases). V was clipped by 0 bases and J by 3 bases, with 12 bases between them. Germline values: CDR1 LGHNA, CDR2 YNFKEQ. The CDR3 has 16 residues. This chain's CDR3 is CASSQDRAAFYNEQFF. The CDR3 DNA is TGTGCCAGCAGCCAAGATAGAGCGGCCTTCTACAATGAGCAGTTCTTC.

The chain carries TRBV2 and TRBJ1-2; D unclear. Germline V gives CDR1 SNHLY, CDR2 FYNNEI. The ends were cut back, 3 bases at V and 5 bases at J, with 10 bases in the middle. The CDR3 covers 13 residues. The CDR3 reads CASSDKSLYGYTF. For the CDR3, the DNA is TGTGCCAGCAGTGATAAGTCTCTATATGGCTACACCTTC.

J is TRBJ2-2 and V is TRBV14; TRBD2 matches 7 bases. The CDR3 loop spans 15 amino acids. The trim removed 1 base at V and 5 bases at J, leaving 4 bases unmatched. Germline-derived CDR1 and CDR2 are SGHDN and FVKESK. The CDR3, as DNA: TGTGCCAGCAGCCAAGTTCCGGGGGGAACCGGGGAGCTGTTTTTT. Translation: CASSQVPGGTGELFF. The complete variable domain, with remaining parts taken from reference TRBV14 and TRBJ2-2, reads EAGVTQFPSHSVIEKGQTVTLRCDPISGHDNLYWYRRVMGKEIKFLLHFVKESKQDESGMPNNRFLAERTGGTYSTLKVQPAELEDSGVYFCASSQVPGGTGELFFGEGSRLTVL.

The chain employs TRBV4-1 and TRBJ1-2; D remains unclear. The CDR3 is made up of 14 amino acids. V was clipped by 4 bases and J by 5 bases, with 14 bases between them. Germline V gene sequence: CDR1 MGHRA, CDR2 YSYEKL. CDR3 DNA sequence: TGCGCCAGCAGCCTGGGAGGGCTGGGGTATGGCTACACCTTC. It codes for CASSLGGLGYGYTF.

A single count supports this clone. The gene calls are TRBV14 and TRBJ1-1; TRBD1 matches 8 bases. CDR3 length: 14 residues. The V and J ends lost 6 bases and 0 bases, in that order; junction bases with no gene match: 3. CDR1 and CDR2 (germline): SGHDN, FVKESK. CDR3 region: CASRDRVLNTEAFF. The CDR3, as DNA: TGTGCCAGCAGGGACAGGGTCTTGAACACTGAAGCTTTCTTT.

The CDR3 region has the DNA TGTGCCAGCAGCCGGACAGAAGTCCCCAACTATGGCTACACCTTC. Its protein product is CASSRTEVPNYGYTF. The rearrangement joins TRBV3-1 (or the pseudogene TRBV3-2) to TRBJ1-2, with D possibly TRBD1 on 6 matching bases. V was pared by 4 bases and J by 2 bases, with 14 bases between. Germline V gene sequence: CDR1 LGHDT, CDR2 YNNKEL (reference sequence). The CDR3 covers 15 residues.

In its sample, this clone was seen once. The same CDR3 also results from other DNA sequences found in this sample. V usage is TRBV5-1 and J usage is TRBJ1-4; D not resolved. In germline, CDR1 is SGHRS, CDR2 YFSETQ. The V and J ends lost 2 bases and 0 bases respectively, with 5 bases between them. The CDR3 is made up of 14 amino acids. The CDR3: CASSLTATNEKLFF. In nucleotides, the CDR3 is TGCGCCAGCAGCTTAACGGCAACTAATGAAAAACTGTTTTTT.

The V call is TRBV24-1, the J call TRBJ2-2; 11 bases line up with TRBD2. Germline CDR1 KGHDR, CDR2 SFDVKD. The CDR3 loop spans 16 amino acids. The V segment lost 3 bases and the J segment 6 bases; nucleotides outside the gene matches: 5. CDR3 in amino acids: CATSDRSGGASGELFF. CDR3 DNA: TGTGCCACCAGTGATCGTAGCGGGGGGGCTTCCGGGGAGCTGTTTTTT.

V is TRBV19 and J is TRBJ1-2; perhaps TRBD1 as D (6 bases). Deletions cut 5 bases from V and 1 base from J, with 11 bases between. The germline V gene has CDR1 LNHDA and CDR2 SQIVND (reference sequence). This CDR3 has 14 amino acids. CDR3 DNA sequence: TGTGCCAGTAGTCGACAGGCCGGTAACTATGGCTACACCTTC. It encodes CASSRQAGNYGYTF. Supplemented by reference TRBV19 and TRBJ1-2, the full variable domain reads DGGITQSPKYLFRKEGQNVTLSCEQNLNHDAMYWYRQDPGQGLRLIYYSQIVNDFQKGDIAEGYSVSREKKESFPLTVTSAQKNPTAFYLCASSRQAGNYGYTFGSGTRLTVV.

Only a few counts were recorded for this clone. The sample carries other DNA sequences with the same CDR3. The CDR3 bases are TGCAGTGCTAGCCCAAAAGAGACCCAGTACTTC. Protein: CSASPKETQYF. The chain joins TRBV20-1 to TRBJ2-5, with no clear D. CDR1 is DFQATT and CDR2 is SNEGSKA in the germline V gene (reference sequence). The germline V and J ends were trimmed by 3 bases and 3 bases, with 5 bases remaining between them. This CDR3 has 11 amino acids.

The genes are TRBV5-1 and TRBJ1-6, with unresolved D. The CDR3 consists of 14 residues. V lost 5 bases to trimming and J lost 7 bases, with 13 bases between them. Germline V gives CDR1 SGHRS, CDR2 YFSETQ. The CDR3 region is CASRPDTYNSPLHF. Written as DNA, the CDR3 is TGCGCCAGCAGACCCGACACGTACAATTCACCCCTCCACTTT.

V gene TRBV7-3 combines with J gene TRBJ2-7; the D gene is possibly TRBD1 (6 bases). The CDR3 totals 13 residues. Trimming removed 5 bases at V and 6 bases at J, with 14 bases between. In germline, CDR1 is SGHTA, CDR2 FQGTGA. The CDR3 sequence: CASSQQGQGEQYF. CDR3 DNA: TGTGCCAGCAGCCAACAGGGTCAGGGCGAGCAGTACTTC.

The chain has TRBV28 and TRBJ1-1; D might be TRBD1 (5 bases). The CDR3 is made up of 11 amino acids. Germline V gene lookup returns CDR1 MDHEN and CDR2 SYDVKM. The CDR3 is CGAGMNTEAFF. DNA for the CDR3: TGTGGGGCAGGGATGAACACTGAAGCTTTCTTT. Combining the CDR3 with reference TRBV28 and TRBJ1-1 gives the whole variable domain DVKVTQSSRYLVKRTGEKVFLECVQDMDHENMFWYRQDPGLGLRLIYFSYDVKMKEKGDIPEGYSVSREKKERFSLILESASTNQTSMYLCGAGMNTEAFFGQGTRLTVV.

The gene calls are TRBV6-2 or TRBV6-3 and TRBJ2-2; 7 bases line up with TRBD2. The CDR3 runs to 15 residues. The junction had 6 bases not matched to a gene; V was cut back by 4 bases and J by 4 bases. Germline CDR1 and CDR2: MNHEY and SVGEGT. CDR3 DNA sequence: TGTGCCAGCAGTTTATCGGCGGGAGCCACCGGGGAGCTGTTTTTT. Translated, it gives CASSLSAGATGELFF.

Here the CDR3 DNA reads TGTGCCAGCAGCGCTTACCGGGACAGCCTACTACCTACGAACACCGGGGAGCTGTTTTTT. Protein: CASSAYRDSLLPTNTGELFF. The chain joins TRBV21-1 to TRBJ2-2; TRBD1, the table's D call, lacks a check against the DNA. TRBV21-1 is a listed pseudogene. The CDR3 runs 20 residues.